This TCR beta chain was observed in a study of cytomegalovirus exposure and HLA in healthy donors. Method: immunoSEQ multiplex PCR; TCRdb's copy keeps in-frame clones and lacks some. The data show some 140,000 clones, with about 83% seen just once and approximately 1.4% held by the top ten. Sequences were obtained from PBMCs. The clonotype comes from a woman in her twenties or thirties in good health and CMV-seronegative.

The CDR3 is CAAGEAGGLDEQFF. CDR3 nucleotides: TGTGCCGCCGGGGAGGCGGGGGGTTTGGATGAGCAGTTCTTC. The genes are TRBV6-5 and TRBJ2-1; TRBD2 aligns across 8 bases. CDR1 and CDR2 (germline): MNHEY, SVGAGI. V lost 11 bases, J lost 8 bases, and 14 bases stayed unmatched. CDR3 length: 14 amino acids.